The 17 T cell receptor beta chains below were found in one sample sequenced in a study of T cells expressing NK-cell markers. TCRdb re-called the 5' RACE reads; one entry per CDR3 protein, DNA not given. The ten top clones account for less than 7.5%, within a sample of approximately 460,000 distinct CDR3 sequences. Sequenced input: blood T cells: a sorted CD56 or NKG2C T cell subset, CD4+ or CD8+ T cells, or bulk PBMC T cells (not recorded which). These receptors were taken from a woman aged 18-69 years in good health.

The chain links TRBV20-1 to TRBJ2-3; TCRdb's D gene call, TRBD1, goes unchecked for lack of DNA. CDR3 length: 16 residues. Germline V gives CDR1 DFQATT, CDR2 SNEGSKA (reference sequence). CDR3 amino acids: CSARTPWEAPTDTQYF.

V is TRBV3-1 and J is TRBJ2-1; TCRdb gives TRBD1 as the D gene, but with no DNA this cannot be confirmed. From germline, CDR1 is LGHDT and CDR2 YNNKEL (reference sequence). The CDR3 length is 20 residues. The CDR3 loop reads CASSSRWDSQGTGSYNEQFF.

This chain links TRBV10-2 with TRBJ2-3; lacking DNA, the TRBD1 call made by TCRdb goes unchecked. CDR1 and CDR2 from the germline V gene are WSHSY and SAAADI. The CDR3 is made up of 16 amino acids. The CDR3 region is CASHARDRWSTDTQYF.

The J gene is TRBJ2-3, the V gene TRBV29-1. Looked up from germline, CDR1 is SQVTM and CDR2 is ANQGSEA. The CDR3 is made up of 11 amino acids. This CDR3 reads CSAVVPDTQYF.

V and J are TRBV2 and TRBJ2-1. Germline CDR1 reads SNHLY; CDR2 reads FYNNEI. This CDR3 has 13 amino acids. CDR3 residues: CASSERDYNEQFF. Using reference TRBV2 and TRBJ2-1 for the parts outside the CDR3, the full variable domain is EPEVTQTPSHQVTQMGQEVILRCVPISNHLYFYWYRQILGQKVEFLVSFYNNEISEKSEIFDDQFSVERPDGSNFTLKIRSTKLEDSAMYFCASSERDYNEQFFGPGTRLTVL.

The chain couples TRBV11-2 to TRBJ2-4; TCRdb outputs TRBD1, but without DNA this stays unchecked. Germline V gene data show CDR1 as SGHAT and CDR2 as FQNNGV. The CDR3 sequence is 15 residues long. CDR3 loop: CASSLGQLAKNIQYF.

The chain links TRBV7-2 to TRBJ2-5. The CDR3 is 12 residues long. CDR1 and CDR2 (germline): SGHTA, FQGNSA. This chain's CDR3 is CASSLDLETQYF.

The chain employs TRBV11-3 and TRBJ1-4. The CDR3 totals 12 residues. Germline values: CDR1 SGHNT, CDR2 YENEEA. The CDR3 reads CASSPDGEKLFF.

CDR3 loop: CASTTGDTEAFF. This chain links TRBV12-3 or TRBV12-4 with TRBJ1-1; TCRdb's assignment of TRBD1 cannot be checked, as there is no DNA. This CDR3 has 12 residues.

The V and J genes are TRBV12-3 or TRBV12-4 and TRBJ2-7; the D gene TCRdb calls, TRBD1, cannot be checked with no DNA. The CDR3 runs 14 residues. The CDR3 sequence is CASSAGTVQYEQYF.

The CDR3 spells CASSSRDVLNTQYF. The chain links TRBV5-6 to TRBJ2-3; TCRdb's D gene call, TRBD1, goes unchecked for lack of DNA. Germline lookup yields CDR1 SGHDT and CDR2 YYEEEE. This CDR3 contains 14 residues.

This chain links TRBV5-1 with TRBJ1-6; TCRdb names TRBD1, which stays unverified in the absence of DNA. This CDR3 is built from 16 residues. CDR1 and CDR2 from the germline V gene are SGHRS and YFSETQ. Here the CDR3 reads CASSLATGTDYSPLHF.

This chain connects TRBV9 to TRBJ1-4. Germline CDR1 SGDLS, CDR2 YYNGEE. The CDR3 sequence is 14 residues long. CDR3 amino acids: CASSVTATNEKLFF.

The chain combines TRBV7-3 with TRBJ2-5; TCRdb designates TRBD2, a call that cannot be tested without DNA. This CDR3 is built from 15 residues. The germline CDR1 and CDR2 sequences are SGHTA and FQGTGA. This CDR3 is CASSLTGPAEETQYF.

This sequence joins TRBV5-6 and TRBJ2-1; with no DNA, the TCRdb D assignment of TRBD2 cannot be verified. This CDR3 spans 16 amino acids. Germline values: CDR1 SGHDT, CDR2 YYEEEE. The CDR3 reads CASSSGTSGAYNEQFF.

The rearrangement joins TRBV2 to TRBJ2-1; TCRdb's D call, TRBD2, is unchecked because there is no DNA. The CDR3 sequence is 15 residues long. CDR1 SNHLY and CDR2 FYNNEI come from the germline V gene. This CDR3 is CASRDDSGAYNEQFF.

The chain couples TRBV20-1 to TRBJ2-7; TCRdb designates TRBD2, a call that cannot be tested without DNA. Germline V gives CDR1 DFQATT, CDR2 SNEGSKA (reference sequence). The CDR3 contains 15 residues. CDR3 in amino acids: CSASLRGTSGYEQYF.